The sequence of this T cell receptor beta chain was determined in a study of shared clonotypes between healthy human individuals. Study-level information: Researchers drew samples from a couple of women and three men aged 18 to 49.

Generated by immunoSEQ multiplex PCR, the TCRdb table keeps only in-frame clones and is missing some. The sample includes about 610,000 clones, around 97% of them seen just once. This CDR3 has 16 residues. V trimming: 6 bases; J trimming: 3 bases; junction bases outside the gene matches: 8. Germline CDR1 MNHNY, CDR2 SVGAGI (reference sequence). J is TRBJ2-5 and V is TRBV6-6; TRBD2 aligns across 12 bases. The material sequenced was naive CD4+ T cells sorted from blood. Subset meaning: CD45RA+ positively selected. This TCR derives from a woman aged 25-40 years in good health. CDR3 sequence: CASRKNRLAGEETQYF. CDR3 in DNA: TGTGCCAGCAGGAAGAATAGACTAGCGGGAGAAGAGACCCAGTACTTC.